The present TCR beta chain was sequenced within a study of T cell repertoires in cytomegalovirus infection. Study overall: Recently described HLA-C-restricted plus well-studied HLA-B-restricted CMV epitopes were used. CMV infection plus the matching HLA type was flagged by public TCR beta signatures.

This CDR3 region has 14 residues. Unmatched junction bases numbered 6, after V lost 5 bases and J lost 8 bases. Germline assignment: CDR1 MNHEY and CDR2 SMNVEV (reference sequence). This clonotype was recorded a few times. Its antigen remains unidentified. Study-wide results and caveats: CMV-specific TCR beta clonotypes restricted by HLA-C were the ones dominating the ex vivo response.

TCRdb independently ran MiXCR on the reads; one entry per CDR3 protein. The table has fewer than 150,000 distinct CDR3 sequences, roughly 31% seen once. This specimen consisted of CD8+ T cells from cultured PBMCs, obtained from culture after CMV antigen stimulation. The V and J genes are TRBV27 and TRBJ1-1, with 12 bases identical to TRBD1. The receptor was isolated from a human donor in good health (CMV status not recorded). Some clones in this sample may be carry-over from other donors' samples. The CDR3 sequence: CASSPTGTGGEAFF. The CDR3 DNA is TGTGCCAGCAGTCCCACCGGGACAGGGGGCGAAGCTTTCTTT.